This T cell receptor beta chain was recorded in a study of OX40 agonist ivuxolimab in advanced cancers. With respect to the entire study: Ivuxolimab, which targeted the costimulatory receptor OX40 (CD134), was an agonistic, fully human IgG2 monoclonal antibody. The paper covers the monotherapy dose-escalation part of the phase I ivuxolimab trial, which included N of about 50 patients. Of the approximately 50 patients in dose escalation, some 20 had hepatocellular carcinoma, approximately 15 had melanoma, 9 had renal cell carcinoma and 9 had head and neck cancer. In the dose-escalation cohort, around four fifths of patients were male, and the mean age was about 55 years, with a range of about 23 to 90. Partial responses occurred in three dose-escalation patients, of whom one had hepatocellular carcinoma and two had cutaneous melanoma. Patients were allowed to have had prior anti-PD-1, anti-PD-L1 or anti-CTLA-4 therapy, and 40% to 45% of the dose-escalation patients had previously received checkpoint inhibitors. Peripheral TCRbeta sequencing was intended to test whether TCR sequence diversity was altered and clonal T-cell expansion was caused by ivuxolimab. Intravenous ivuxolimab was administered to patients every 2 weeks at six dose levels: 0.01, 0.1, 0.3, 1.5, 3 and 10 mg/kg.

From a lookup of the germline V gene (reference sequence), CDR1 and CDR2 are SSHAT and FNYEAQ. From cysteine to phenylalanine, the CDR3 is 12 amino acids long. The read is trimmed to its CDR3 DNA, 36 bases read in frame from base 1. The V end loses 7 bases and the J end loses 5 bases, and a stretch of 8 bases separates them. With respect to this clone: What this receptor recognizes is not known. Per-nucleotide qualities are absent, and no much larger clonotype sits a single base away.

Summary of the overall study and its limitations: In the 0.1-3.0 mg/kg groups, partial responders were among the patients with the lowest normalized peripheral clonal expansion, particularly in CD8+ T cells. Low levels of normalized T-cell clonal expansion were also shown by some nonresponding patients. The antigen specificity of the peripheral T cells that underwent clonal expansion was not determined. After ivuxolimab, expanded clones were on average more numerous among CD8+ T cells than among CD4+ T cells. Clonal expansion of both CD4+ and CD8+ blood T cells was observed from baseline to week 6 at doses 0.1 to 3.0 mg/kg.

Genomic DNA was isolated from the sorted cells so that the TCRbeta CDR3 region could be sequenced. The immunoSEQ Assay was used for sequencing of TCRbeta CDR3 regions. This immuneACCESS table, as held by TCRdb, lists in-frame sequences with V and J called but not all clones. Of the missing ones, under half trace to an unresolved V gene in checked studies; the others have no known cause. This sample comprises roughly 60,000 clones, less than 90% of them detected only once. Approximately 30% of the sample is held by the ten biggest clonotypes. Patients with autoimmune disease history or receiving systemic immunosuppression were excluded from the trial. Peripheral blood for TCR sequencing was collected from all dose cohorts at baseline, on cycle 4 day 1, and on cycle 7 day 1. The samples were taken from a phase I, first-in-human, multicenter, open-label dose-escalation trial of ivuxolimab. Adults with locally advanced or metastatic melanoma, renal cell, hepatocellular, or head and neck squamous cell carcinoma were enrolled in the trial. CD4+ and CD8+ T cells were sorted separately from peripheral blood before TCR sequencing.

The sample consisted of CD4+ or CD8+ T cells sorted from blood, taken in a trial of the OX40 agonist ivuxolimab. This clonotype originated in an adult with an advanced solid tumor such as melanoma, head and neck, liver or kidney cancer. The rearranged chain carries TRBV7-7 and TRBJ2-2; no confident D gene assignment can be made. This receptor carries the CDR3 CASTKVTGELFF. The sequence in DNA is TGTGCCAGCACCAAGGTTACCGGGGAGCTGTTTTTT.